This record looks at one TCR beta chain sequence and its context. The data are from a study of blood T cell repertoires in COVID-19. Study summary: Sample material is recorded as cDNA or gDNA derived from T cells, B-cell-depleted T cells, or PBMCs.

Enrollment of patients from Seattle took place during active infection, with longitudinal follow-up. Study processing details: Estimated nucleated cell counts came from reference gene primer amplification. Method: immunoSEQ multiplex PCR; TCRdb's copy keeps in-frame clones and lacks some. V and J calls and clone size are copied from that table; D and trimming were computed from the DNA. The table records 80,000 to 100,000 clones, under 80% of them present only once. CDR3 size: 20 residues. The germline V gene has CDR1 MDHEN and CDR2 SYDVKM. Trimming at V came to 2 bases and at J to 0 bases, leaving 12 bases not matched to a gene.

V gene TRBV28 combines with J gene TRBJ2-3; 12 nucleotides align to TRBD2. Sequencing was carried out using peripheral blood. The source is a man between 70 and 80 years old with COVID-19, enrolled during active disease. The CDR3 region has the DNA TGTGCCAGCAGTTTAGAAGTCGGACTAGCGGGGCTCTCTAGCACAGATACGCAGTATTTT. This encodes CASSLEVGLAGLSSTDTQYF.